This passage covers 21 T cell receptor beta chains from one sample sequenced in a study of cytomegalovirus exposure and HLA in healthy donors. The PCR ran on 60 Vbeta and 13 Jbeta primers. Some clones are missing from TCRdb's copy, which holds only in-frame ones; the method was immunoSEQ multiplex PCR. The repertoire holds about 110,000 clones, roughly 80% seen once, with around 2.3% in the top ten. The sequenced material came from PBMCs. These receptors all come from a man between 25 and 39 years old in good health and CMV-seronegative.

Regarding this clone: Other nucleotide sequences from this sample produce the same CDR3. V gene TRBV7-8 combines with J gene TRBJ1-2; the D gene is possibly TRBD1 (5 bases). The germline V gene encodes CDR1 SGHVS and CDR2 FQNEAQ. V dropped 0 bases and J dropped 6 bases, with 8 bases sitting between them. The CDR3 is made up of 13 amino acids. The CDR3: CASSLAIQDGYTF. DNA for the CDR3: TGTGCCAGCAGCTTAGCAATACAGGATGGCTACACCTTC. The full variable domain, in which reference TRBV7-8 and TRBJ1-2 provide the parts outside the CDR3, is GAGVSQSPRYKVAKRGQDVALRCDPISGHVSLFWYQQALGQGPEFLTYFQNEAQLDKSGLPSDRFFAERPEGSVSTLKIQRTQQEDSAVYLCASSLAIQDGYTFGSGTRLTVV.

The chain recombines TRBV30 with TRBJ2-2; D could derive from TRBD1 or TRBD2 (5 bases each). Germline-derived CDR1 and CDR2 are GTSNPN and SVGIG (reference sequence). V lost 8 bases and J 5 bases, leaving 12 bases between the germline ends. The CDR3 is made up of 12 amino acids. In nucleotides, the CDR3 is TGTGCCGGGACGGGGTTGACCGGGGAGCTGTTTTTT. Its protein is CAGTGLTGELFF.

The chain carries TRBV7-2 and TRBJ1-6; D uncertain. The CDR3 totals 17 residues. V was clipped by 4 bases and J by 0 bases, with 13 bases between them. Germline CDR1 and CDR2: SGHTA and FQGNSA. The CDR3 DNA follows: TGTGCCAGCAGCTCCAATATTCTAAGCTCCTATAATTCACCCCTCCACTTT. It specifies CASSSNILSSYNSPLHF.

The genes are TRBV5-6 and TRBJ1-1; 7 bases are a match to TRBD1. This CDR3 has 14 residues. The J segment lost 0 bases and the V segment lost 4 bases, leaving 3 bases of the junction unmatched. CDR1 SGHDT and CDR2 YYEEEE come from the germline V gene. This CDR3 reads CASSPTGMNTEAFF. The DNA for the CDR3 is TGTGCCAGCAGCCCGACAGGGATGAACACTGAAGCTTTCTTT.

The rearrangement joins TRBV6-1 to TRBJ1-5, with TRBD1 as a possible D gene (6 bases). This CDR3 is built from 15 residues. CDR1 and CDR2 (germline): MNHNS, SASEGT. Trimming pared 1 base from V and 2 bases from J, leaving 9 bases between. CDR3 coding DNA: TGTGCCAGCAGTGAAGATAAGGGGGGCAATCAGCCCCAGCATTTT. Translating it yields CASSEDKGGNQPQHF.

This clone occurred once. V and J are TRBV29-1 and TRBJ2-7; 7 bases are shared with TRBD2. Trimming removed 1 base from V and 2 bases from J; junction bases left unmatched: 11. This CDR3 spans 16 amino acids. CDR1 is SQVTM, CDR2 ANQGSEA, per germline. The CDR3 DNA is TGCAGCGTTGAAGCGACTAGCCCGGGATTGGCCTACGAGCAGTACTTC. This gives the protein CSVEATSPGLAYEQYF.

The chain employs TRBV9 and TRBJ2-7; TRBD1 matches 12 bases. This CDR3 spans 15 amino acids. Germline lookup yields CDR1 SGDLS and CDR2 YYNGEE. The trim removed 4 bases at V and 7 bases at J, leaving 9 bases unmatched. The CDR3 DNA reads TGTGCCAGCAGCATCTCCGGGACAGGGGGCTGGGAGCAGTACTTC. Translated: CASSISGTGGWEQYF.

As for this clone: The sample has other DNA sequences that encode this CDR3 too. V usage is TRBV6-5 and J usage is TRBJ2-2; D gene uncertain. The germline gives CDR1 MNHEY, CDR2 SVGAGI. Trimming removed 2 bases at V and 0 bases at J, with 4 bases between. CDR3 size: 14 residues. The CDR3: CASSYGPNTGELFF. In nucleotides, the CDR3 is TGTGCCAGCAGTTACGGCCCGAACACCGGGGAGCTGTTTTTT.

This clone appeared a single time. The V call is TRBV28, the J call TRBJ2-4; D ambiguous. The CDR3 consists of 12 residues. The V gene's germline CDR1 is MDHEN and CDR2 SYDVKM. The V and J ends lost 4 bases and 7 bases respectively, with 8 bases between them. The CDR3 sequence is CASSSPGNIQYF. CDR3 nucleotides: TGTGCCAGCAGTTCCCCGGGTAACATTCAGTACTTC.

There are a few counts of this clone. The DNA of the CDR3 is TGTGCCAGCAGCGTATTCGGGGGGATGGGTACTGAAGCTTTCTTT. It specifies CASSVFGGMGTEAFF. This chain joins TRBV9 and TRBJ1-1, with D perhaps matching TRBD1 (5 bases). CDR1 SGDLS and CDR2 YYNGEE come from the germline V gene. V lost 1 base and J lost 5, with 15 bases in between. This CDR3 comprises 15 residues.

The CDR3 here is CASRPAGHLDYGYTF. The DNA of the CDR3 is TGTGCCAGTAGACCTGCTGGACACCTCGACTATGGCTACACCTTC. The genes are TRBV19 and TRBJ1-2; possible D gene TRBD1, 5 bases. CDR1 and CDR2 (germline): LNHDA, SQIVND (reference sequence). The CDR3 extends over 15 amino acids. The V end was cut by 6 bases, the J end by 3 bases, with 17 bases between. Using reference TRBV19 and TRBJ1-2 for the parts outside the CDR3, the full variable domain is DGGITQSPKYLFRKEGQNVTLSCEQNLNHDAMYWYRQDPGQGLRLIYYSQIVNDFQKGDIAEGYSVSREKKESFPLTVTSAQKNPTAFYLCASRPAGHLDYGYTFGSGTRLTVV.

This chain uses TRBV30 with TRBJ1-1, with TRBD1 identical over 7 bases. The V gene's germline CDR1 is GTSNPN and CDR2 SVGIG (reference sequence). The CDR3 is made up of 13 amino acids. Losses at the gene ends were 5 bases for V and 0 bases for J; bases not matched to a gene: 3. Here the CDR3 reads CAWQQGMNTEAFF. The CDR3 DNA sequence: TGTGCCTGGCAACAGGGGATGAACACTGAAGCTTTCTTT. Filled out from reference TRBV30 and TRBJ1-1, the complete variable domain reads SQTIHQWPATLVQPVGSPLSLECTVEGTSNPNLYWYRQAAGRGLQLLFYSVGIGQISSEVPQNLSASRPQDRQFILSSKKLLLSDSGFYLCAWQQGMNTEAFFGQGTRLTVV.

This clone has only a few counts. The chain is built from TRBV13 and TRBJ2-7, with 9 positions matching TRBD1. V lost 6 bases, J lost 4 bases, and 1 base stayed unmatched. Germline V CDR1 and CDR2: PRHDT, FYEKMQ (reference sequence). The CDR3 is 12 amino acids. The CDR3 sequence: CASRDRGYEQYF. The CDR3 DNA is TGTGCCAGCAGGGACAGGGGATACGAGCAGTACTTC. Drawing the rest from reference TRBV13 and TRBJ2-7, the complete variable domain is AAGVIQSPRHLIKEKRETATLKCYPIPRHDTVYWYQQGPGQDPQFLISFYEKMQSDKGSIPDRFSAQQFSDYHSELNMSSLELGDSALYFCASRDRGYEQYFGPGTRLTVT.

The chain employs TRBV7-6 and TRBJ2-3; D is possibly TRBD2 (6 bases). This CDR3 contains 14 residues. Trimming left V 7 bases short and J 2 bases short, with 13 bases between. CDR1 and CDR2 (germline): SGHVS, FNYEAQ. CDR3 nucleotide sequence: TGTGCCAGCAAAGTGGGGGGTAACACAGATACGCAGTATTTT. Its protein is CASKVGGNTDTQYF.

The V gene is TRBV7-9, the J gene TRBJ2-7; 10 nucleotides align to TRBD1. The V segment lost 1 base and the J segment 5 bases; nucleotides outside the gene matches: 5. CDR3 length equals 15 residues. Germline V gives CDR1 SEHNR, CDR2 FQNEAQ (reference sequence). The CDR3 loop reads CASSLEDRGRHEQYF. In nucleotides, the CDR3 is TGTGCCAGCAGCTTAGAGGACAGGGGGAGGCACGAGCAGTACTTC.

The chain has TRBV29-1 and TRBJ2-1; 10 nucleotides align to TRBD1. Germline lookup yields CDR1 SQVTM and CDR2 ANQGSEA. V lost 3 bases, J lost 7 bases, and 6 bases stayed unmatched. The length of the CDR3 is 14 residues. The CDR3 region has the DNA TGCAGCGTTGACGGGACAGGGGTTCTGAATGAGCAGTTCTTC. Translation: CSVDGTGVLNEQFF.

This chain connects TRBV7-8 to TRBJ2-5; 10 bases fit TRBD2. This CDR3 has 17 residues. The junction had 7 bases not matched to a gene; V was cut back by 3 bases and J by 0 bases. Germline lookup yields CDR1 SGHVS and CDR2 FQNEAQ. CDR3 nucleotide sequence: TGTGCCAGCAGCTTCGCAGCGGGGGGGAATTACCAAGAGACCCAGTACTTC. This codes for CASSFAAGGNYQETQYF.

The chain employs TRBV19 and TRBJ2-1; D remains ambiguous. The CDR3 has 14 residues. The V end was cut by 5 bases, the J end by 0 bases, with 8 bases between. Germline V gives CDR1 LNHDA, CDR2 SQIVND (reference sequence). The DNA for the CDR3 is TGTGCCAGTAGTGCTAGTCACTCCTACAATGAGCAGTTCTTC. This translates into CASSASHSYNEQFF.

The chain recombines TRBV5-1 with TRBJ2-5; D is possibly TRBD1 (6 bases). CDR1 and CDR2 (germline): SGHRS, YFSETQ. The CDR3 is 17 residues long. Trimming took off 0 bases at V and 6 bases at J, with 21 bases between the two ends. CDR3 loop: CASSLAGQLQDLKTQYF. In nucleotides, the CDR3 is TGCGCCAGCAGCTTGGCCGGACAGCTACAGGATCTAAAGACCCAGTACTTC.

The chain is built from TRBV5-1 and TRBJ1-1, with 11 bases identical to TRBD1. This CDR3 region has 17 residues. The junction had 12 bases not matched to a gene; V was cut back by 5 bases and J by 3 bases. CDR1 and CDR2 from the germline V gene are SGHRS and YFSETQ. The CDR3 reads CASSRLGQGARYTEAFF. The CDR3 DNA sequence: TGCGCCAGCAGTCGACTCGGACAGGGGGCAAGGTACACTGAAGCTTTCTTT.

This clone is a singleton in its sample. This chain links TRBV7-9 with TRBJ1-1; 7 bases agree with TRBD1. With V trimmed by 5 bases and J by 1 base, 4 bases remained unmatched. CDR3 size: 14 residues. The germline V gene encodes CDR1 SEHNR and CDR2 FQNEAQ (reference sequence). The CDR3 reads CASSDRVRNTEAFF. The CDR3, as DNA: TGTGCCAGCAGCGACAGGGTACGGAACACTGAAGCTTTCTTT.